This TCR beta chain was retrieved from a study of blood T cell repertoires in COVID-19. Study in general: Nucleic acid was either cDNA or gDNA, and it came from T cells, B-cell-depleted T cells, or PBMCs.

Germline-derived CDR1 and CDR2 are SGHAT and FQNNGV. This CDR3 has 14 amino acids. The ends lost 4 bases at V and 1 base at J; junction bases unmatched: 0. Original data processing: Amplification of reference gene primers provided the estimated nucleated cell counts. Sequencing was performed with immunoSEQ multiplex PCR; in TCRdb, only in-frame clones are kept and a portion is missing. That table is the source of V, J and clone size, and D and trimming were worked out from the DNA. The sample shows 250,000 or so clones, 75% to 90% of them seen only once. The rearrangement links TRBV11-2 to TRBJ2-2; 7 nucleotides match TRBD2. Material: peripheral blood. This TCR came from a woman aged 35 to 49 who had recovered from COVID-19. CDR3 sequence: CASSSSGNTGELFF. The CDR3 bases are TGTGCCAGCAGCTCTAGCGGGAACACCGGGGAGCTGTTTTTT.